This TCR beta chain was profiled in a study of T-cell reconstitution after alpha-beta-depleted transplantation in children. Points from the study as a whole: At day 60, the high TCRbeta diversity found in some patients originated from recipient T cells and thymic progenitors that had survived. At the one-year point after transplant, T-cell counts and TCRbeta diversity were found to come mostly from T cells that had been newly produced.

Unmatched junction bases numbered 6, after V lost 6 bases and J lost 6 bases. The CDR3 is 14 residues long. Looked up from germline, CDR1 is MNHEY and CDR2 is SMNVEV (reference sequence). Using unique molecular identifiers, the investigators prepared the TCRbeta library. TCRdb ran MiXCR on the PCR reads and lists one entry per CDR3 protein. The sample includes roughly 300,000 distinct CDR3 sequences, approximately 10% of them seen just once. This clonotype was counted at least ten times. What it recognizes is unknown. The chain uses TRBV27 and TRBJ2-7; 12 bases agree with TRBD2. The receptor comes from a male patient between 2 and 10 years old who had a stem cell transplant for chronic granulomatous disease, so the T cells may come from the graft donor. The input for sequencing was peripheral blood, taken 180 days after TCRalphabeta/CD19-depleted stem cell transplant. CDR3 DNA sequence: TGTGCCAGCAGGCCGGGACTAGCGGGTGGCGAGCAGTACTTC. It encodes CASRPGLAGGEQYF.